The clone carrying this T cell receptor (beta chain) has a count of ten or more. Its antigen is unidentified. Starting from genomic DNA, TCR beta CDR3 was amplified through two-round multiplex PCR. First-round PCR employed TRBV- and TRBJ-specific primers for each gene. TCRdb independently ran MiXCR on the multiplex PCR reads; one entry per CDR3 protein. The sample comprises 20,000 or so distinct CDR3 sequences, over 25% of which are singletons, and roughly 22% rests with the top ten. The record originates from a study of prognosis after radiotherapy for stage I lung cancer. Study-level information: Histologically, the tumors comprised squamous cell carcinoma in more than 5 patients and adenocarcinoma in around twelve. There were a few patients who developed distant metastases (median around 7 months) after radiotherapy, while about 14 showed no significant progression.

Study-level results: Patients without metastases reportedly showed TRBV and TRBJ gene usage unlike that of patients with metastases.

The receptor was derived from a donor of 50 years or more with non-small cell lung cancer. The source was PBMCs, collected before or after stereotactic body radiation therapy (not recorded which).

The CDR3 spells CATSGRGTSEAFF. In DNA, the CDR3 is TGTGCCACCAGCGGACGGGGAACATCTGAAGCTTTCTTT. The chain links TRBV15 to TRBJ1-1; unclear D gene. V was shortened by 5 bases and J by 6 bases, with 13 bases between the two germline ends. The germline CDR1 and CDR2 sequences are LNHNV and YYDKDF (reference sequence). This CDR3 contains 13 residues. Supplemented by reference TRBV15 and TRBJ1-1, the full variable domain reads DAMVIQNPRYQVTQFGKPVTLSCSQTLNHNVMYWYQQKSSQAPKLLFHYYDKDFNNEADTPDNFQSRRPNTSFCFLDIRSPGLGDTAMYLCATSGRGTSEAFFGQGTRLTVV.